These T cell receptor beta chains were read from a single sample in a study of PD-1 blockade in classical Hodgkin lymphoma. Sequenced by immunoSEQ multiplex PCR; TCRdb stores in-frame clones only, minus some. The sample shows around 96,000 clones, over 70% of them seen only once. The sample was peripheral blood mononuclear cells (PBMCs), taken at baseline. The receptor set was obtained from a human donor with classical Hodgkin lymphoma. CDR3s include the opening cysteine and the closing phenylalanine or tryptophan. A D gene is named only where the DNA matches it firmly. The size field is filled for only some rows; it gives once, few, many or a size class.

j_call v_call d_call clone_size cdr3_aa cdr3_nt
TRBJ1-1 TRBV19 NA NA CASSIDSWGEAFF TGTGCCAGTAGTATAGATTCTTGGGGAGAGGCTTTCTTT
TRBJ2-3 TRBV5-1 NA NA CASSLVGADTQYF TGCGCCAGCAGCTTGGTCGGGGCGGATACGCAGTATTTT
TRBJ1-1 TRBV6-6 NA NA CASRDSMNTEAFF TGTGCCAGCAGAGACAGCATGAACACTGAAGCTTTCTTT
TRBJ1-2 TRBV19 NA NA CASSIHLQYGYTF TGTGCCAGTAGTATTCACCTCCAGTATGGCTACACCTTC
TRBJ1-4 TRBV6-5 NA NA CATALDFGVKLFF TGTGCCACAGCACTGGATTTTGGAGTAAAACTGTTTTTT
TRBJ2-5 TRBV5-1 NA NA CASSLSEFETQYF TGCGCCAGCAGCTTGTCGGAGTTTGAGACCCAGTACTTC
TRBJ2-1 TRBV10-3 NA NA CAISEAEYNEQFF TGTGCCATCAGTGAGGCAGAGTACAATGAGCAGTTCTTC
TRBJ2-3 TRBV5-1 TRBD2 few CASSPGERETQYF TGCGCCAGCAGCCCCGGGGAGCGGGAGACGCAGTATTTT
TRBJ1-2 TRBV7-6 TRBD1 NA CASSSRTGSGYGYTF TGTGCCAGCAGCTCCCGGACAGGGTCTGGCTATGGCTACACCTTC
TRBJ2-2 TRBV25-1 NA NA CASSDRGADTGELFF TGTGCCAGCAGTGACAGGGGAGCGGACACCGGGGAGCTGTTTTTT
TRBJ2-2 TRBV18 TRBD2 NA CASSLELAGAGELFF TGTGCCAGCTCACTAGAACTAGCGGGAGCCGGGGAGCTGTTTTTT
TRBJ2-3 TRBV10-3 TRBD1 NA CAISRAGGSDTQYF TGTGCCATCAGTAGGGCAGGGGGCTCAGATACGCAGTATTTT
TRBJ1-5 TRBV5-1 NA NA CASSLVVGQPQHF TGCGCCAGCAGCTTGGTCGTAGGGCAGCCCCAGCATTTT
TRBJ1-5 TRBV11-2 NA NA CASIMAGIHSNQPQHF TGTGCCAGCATTATGGCCGGGATCCATAGCAATCAGCCCCAGCATTTT
TRBJ2-7 TRBV29-1 NA NA CSVVEQEAEQYF TGCAGCGTTGTAGAACAGGAGGCCGAGCAGTACTTC
TRBJ2-1 TRBV6-6 NA few CASTRGGYNEQFF TGTGCCAGCACCAGGGGGGGTTACAATGAGCAGTTCTTC
TRBJ2-6 TRBV12-5 NA NA CASGASGANVLTF TGTGCTAGTGGAGCCTCTGGGGCCAACGTCCTGACTTTC
TRBJ2-1 TRBV7-3 TRBD2 NA CASSRFSSGGYNEQFF TGTGCCAGCAGCCGATTCTCTAGCGGGGGCTACAATGAGCAGTTCTTC
TRBJ1-4 TRBV23-1 NA few CASSQSRADEKLFF TGCGCCAGCAGTCAATCAAGGGCAGATGAAAAACTGTTTTTT
TRBJ1-2 TRBV30 NA NA CAWSTSQFYGYTF TGTGCCTGGAGTACATCCCAGTTTTATGGCTACACCTTC
TRBJ2-7 TRBV19 NA NA CASSSPGHNSYEQYF TGTGCCAGTAGTAGCCCGGGACACAACTCCTACGAGCAGTACTTC
TRBJ1-5 TRBV7-9 NA NA CASSTGSTGINNQPQHF TGTGCCAGCAGTACAGGGTCAACAGGGATCAACAATCAGCCCCAGCATTTT
TRBJ2-5 TRBV29-1 TRBD2 NA CSVVGGGQETQYF TGCAGCGTTGTGGGGGGAGGGCAAGAGACCCAGTACTTC
TRBJ2-6 TRBV5-4 TRBD2 NA CASSPGLAGAGANVLTF TGTGCCAGCAGCCCAGGACTAGCGGGAGCTGGGGCCAACGTCCTGACTTTC
TRBJ2-1 TRBV9 TRBD2 NA CASSPLSGSYNEQFF TGTGCCAGCAGCCCACTGAGCGGGAGCTACAATGAGCAGTTCTTC
TRBJ2-5 TRBV2 TRBD2 NA CASSVAGAQETQYF TGTGCCAGCAGTGTAGCGGGAGCCCAAGAGACCCAGTACTTC
TRBJ2-5 TRBV7-9 TRBD2 NA CASSRTSNGPRETQYF TGTGCCAGCAGCCGGACTAGCAATGGACCAAGAGAGACCCAGTACTTC
TRBJ2-5 TRBV19 NA NA CASSIVAGHGETQYF TGTGCCAGTAGTATAGTTGCGGGACATGGCGAGACCCAGTACTTC